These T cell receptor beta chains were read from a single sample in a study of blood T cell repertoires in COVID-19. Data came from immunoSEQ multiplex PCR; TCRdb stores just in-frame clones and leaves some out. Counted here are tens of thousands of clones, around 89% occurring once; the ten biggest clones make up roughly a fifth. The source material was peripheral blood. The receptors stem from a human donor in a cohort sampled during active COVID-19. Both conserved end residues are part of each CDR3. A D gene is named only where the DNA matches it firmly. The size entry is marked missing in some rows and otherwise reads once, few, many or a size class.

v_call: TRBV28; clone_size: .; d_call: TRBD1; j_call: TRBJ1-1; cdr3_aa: CASIQTGAGAEAFF; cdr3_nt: TGTGCCAGCATCCAGACAGGGGCGGGCGCTGAAGCTTTCTTT
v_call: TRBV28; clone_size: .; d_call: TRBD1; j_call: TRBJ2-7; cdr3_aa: CASSSGQSYEQYF; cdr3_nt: TGTGCCAGCAGCTCGGGACAGTCCTACGAGCAGTACTTC
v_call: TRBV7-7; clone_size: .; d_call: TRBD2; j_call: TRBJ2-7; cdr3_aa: CASSLSAGAIDEQYF; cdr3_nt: TGTGCCAGCAGCTTATCGGCGGGAGCAATCGACGAGCAGTACTTC
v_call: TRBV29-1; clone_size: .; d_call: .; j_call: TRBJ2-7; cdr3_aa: CSVERDTDYEQYF; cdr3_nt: TGCAGCGTTGAACGAGACACAGACTACGAGCAGTACTTC
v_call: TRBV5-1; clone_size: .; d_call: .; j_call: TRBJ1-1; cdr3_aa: CASSFRAPPRGNTEAFF; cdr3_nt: TGCGCCAGCAGCTTCCGGGCTCCACCTCGGGGGAACACTGAAGCTTTCTTT
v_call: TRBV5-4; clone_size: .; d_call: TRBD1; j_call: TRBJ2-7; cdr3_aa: CASSSQGATVGYEQYF; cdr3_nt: TGTGCCAGCAGCTCACAGGGGGCGACAGTTGGGTACGAGCAGTACTTC
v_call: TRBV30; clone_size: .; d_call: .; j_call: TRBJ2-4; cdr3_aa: CAWSTQNIQYF; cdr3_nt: TGTGCCTGGAGTACCCAGAACATTCAGTACTTC
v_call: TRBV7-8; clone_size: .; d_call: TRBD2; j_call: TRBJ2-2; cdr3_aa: CASSLAVAGNTGELFF; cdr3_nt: TGTGCCAGCAGCTTAGCGGTAGCGGGAAATACCGGGGAGCTGTTTTTT
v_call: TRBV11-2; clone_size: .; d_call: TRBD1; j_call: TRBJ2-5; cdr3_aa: CASSLVWTGDPETQYF; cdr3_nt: TGTGCCAGCAGCTTAGTCTGGACAGGGGATCCGGAGACCCAGTACTTC
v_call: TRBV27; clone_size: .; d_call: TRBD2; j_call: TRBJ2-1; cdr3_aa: CASSTRTSGTSNEQFF; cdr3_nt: TGTGCCAGCAGTACCAGGACTAGCGGGACCTCCAATGAGCAGTTCTTC
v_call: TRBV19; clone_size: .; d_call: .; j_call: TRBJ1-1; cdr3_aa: CASSEQYNTEAFF; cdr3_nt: TGTGCCAGTAGTGAACAGTATAACACTGAAGCTTTCTTT
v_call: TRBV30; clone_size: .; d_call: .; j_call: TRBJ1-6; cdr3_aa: CAWSGVGSLGPLHF; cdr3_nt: TGTGCCTGGAGTGGGGTAGGGAGCCTTGGCCCCCTCCACTTT
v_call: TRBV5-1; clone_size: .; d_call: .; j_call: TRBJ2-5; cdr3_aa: CASSWAGPGETQYF; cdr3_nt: TGCGCCAGCAGCTGGGCGGGTCCGGGTGAGACCCAGTACTTC
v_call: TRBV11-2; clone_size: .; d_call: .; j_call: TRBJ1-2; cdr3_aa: CASTRRGGRYGYTF; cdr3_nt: TGTGCCAGCACCCGAAGGGGGGGCCGGTATGGCTACACCTTC
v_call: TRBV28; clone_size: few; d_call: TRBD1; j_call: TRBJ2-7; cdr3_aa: CASSGLATGESEQYF; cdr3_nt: TGTGCCAGCAGTGGGCTGGCGACAGGGGAGAGCGAGCAGTACTTC
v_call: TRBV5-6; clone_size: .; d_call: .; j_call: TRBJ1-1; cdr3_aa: CASSLGPANTEAFF; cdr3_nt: TGTGCCAGCAGCTTGGGGCCTGCAAACACTGAAGCTTTCTTT
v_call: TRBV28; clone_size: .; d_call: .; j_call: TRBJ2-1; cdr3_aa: CASSLYNEQFF; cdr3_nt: TGTGCCAGCAGCCTTTACAATGAGCAGTTCTTC
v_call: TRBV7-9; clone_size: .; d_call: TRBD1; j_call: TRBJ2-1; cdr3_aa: CASSLWTGVSNEQFF; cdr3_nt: TGTGCCAGCAGCTTATGGACAGGGGTATCAAATGAGCAGTTCTTC
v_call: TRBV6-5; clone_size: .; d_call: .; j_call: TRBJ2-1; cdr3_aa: CASSYSGGIGNEQFF; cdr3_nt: TGTGCCAGCAGTTACTCGGGCGGGATCGGCAATGAGCAGTTCTTC
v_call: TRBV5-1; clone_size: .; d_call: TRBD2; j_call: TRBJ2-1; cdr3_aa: CASSLENRGGAGNEQFF; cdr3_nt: TGCGCCAGCAGCTTGGAAAATCGCGGGGGGGCCGGCAATGAGCAGTTCTTC
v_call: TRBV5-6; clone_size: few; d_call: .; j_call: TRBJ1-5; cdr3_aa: CASSTRQINQPQHF; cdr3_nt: TGTGCCAGCAGCACTCGACAGATCAATCAGCCCCAGCATTTT
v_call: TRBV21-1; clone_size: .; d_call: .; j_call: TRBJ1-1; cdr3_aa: CASSKRTAMNTEAFF; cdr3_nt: TGTGCCAGCAGCAAGCGGACAGCCATGAACACTGAAGCTTTCTTT
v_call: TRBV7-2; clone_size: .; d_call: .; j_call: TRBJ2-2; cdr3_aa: CASSLGLASTGELFF; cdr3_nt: TGTGCCAGCAGCTTAGGTTTAGCGAGCACCGGGGAGCTGTTTTTT
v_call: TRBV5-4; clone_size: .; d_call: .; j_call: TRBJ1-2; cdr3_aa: CASSTDGGYGYTF; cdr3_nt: TGTGCCAGCAGTACGGACGGAGGATATGGCTACACCTTC
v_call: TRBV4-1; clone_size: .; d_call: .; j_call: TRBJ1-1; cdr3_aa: CASSLFTGLNTEAFF; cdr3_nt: TGCGCCAGCAGCCTCTTCACAGGGTTGAACACTGAAGCTTTCTTT
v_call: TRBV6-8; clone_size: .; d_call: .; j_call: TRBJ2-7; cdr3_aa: CASSHRDWLPCEQYF; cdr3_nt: TGTGCCAGCAGTCACCGGGACTGGCTCCCGTGCGAGCAGTACTTC
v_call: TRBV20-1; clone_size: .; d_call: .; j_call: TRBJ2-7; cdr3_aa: CSAPLYEQYF; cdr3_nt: TGCAGTGCTCCCCTCTACGAGCAGTACTTC
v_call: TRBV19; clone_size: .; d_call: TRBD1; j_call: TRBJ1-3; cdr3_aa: CASNQPGQQNTIYF; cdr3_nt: TGTGCCAGTAATCAGCCGGGACAGCAGAACACCATATATTTT
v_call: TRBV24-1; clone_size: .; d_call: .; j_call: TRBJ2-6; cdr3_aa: CATSDGRRGSGANVLTF; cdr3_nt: TGTGCCACCAGTGACGGACGACGCGGGTCTGGGGCCAACGTCCTGACTTTC
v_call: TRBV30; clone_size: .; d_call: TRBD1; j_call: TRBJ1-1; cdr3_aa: CAWSVGQVNTEAFF; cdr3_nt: TGTGCCTGGAGTGTAGGACAGGTGAACACTGAAGCTTTCTTT
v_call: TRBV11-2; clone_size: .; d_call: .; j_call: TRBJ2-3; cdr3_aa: CASSLGPGSVDTQYF; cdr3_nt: TGTGCCAGCAGCTTAGGCCCGGGGAGTGTAGATACGCAGTATTTT
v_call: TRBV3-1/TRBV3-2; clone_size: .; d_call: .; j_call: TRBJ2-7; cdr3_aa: CASSQLSPIATGSGEQYF; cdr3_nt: TGTGCCAGCAGCCAACTGAGTCCAATAGCGACCGGAAGTGGCGAGCAGTACTTC
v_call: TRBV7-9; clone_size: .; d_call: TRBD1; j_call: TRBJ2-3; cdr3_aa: CASSLTLGQASTDTQYF; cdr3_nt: TGTGCCAGCAGCTTAACCCTCGGACAGGCTAGCACAGATACGCAGTATTTT
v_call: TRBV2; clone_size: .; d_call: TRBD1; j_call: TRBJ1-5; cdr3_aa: CASSAKTGGNQPQHF; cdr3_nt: TGTGCCAGCAGTGCCAAGACAGGGGGAAATCAGCCCCAGCATTTT
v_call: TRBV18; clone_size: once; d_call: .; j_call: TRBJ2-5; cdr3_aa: CASSPSLPPSGAQYF; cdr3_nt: TGTGCCAGCTCACCCTCGCTCCCCCCTAGTGGTGCCCAGTACTTC
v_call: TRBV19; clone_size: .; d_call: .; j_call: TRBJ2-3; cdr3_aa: CASSSESSADTQYF; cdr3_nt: TGTGCCAGTAGTAGCGAGTCGTCGGCAGATACGCAGTATTTT
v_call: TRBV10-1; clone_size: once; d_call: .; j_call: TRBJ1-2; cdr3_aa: CASPQGLRGYTF; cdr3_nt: TGCGCCAGCCCACAGGGTTTGCGTGGCTACACCTTC
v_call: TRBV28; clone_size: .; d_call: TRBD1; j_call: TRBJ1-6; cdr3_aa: CASSLDRGWVWGNSPLHF; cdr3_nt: TGTGCCAGCAGTTTGGACAGGGGCTGGGTATGGGGTAATTCACCCCTCCACTTT
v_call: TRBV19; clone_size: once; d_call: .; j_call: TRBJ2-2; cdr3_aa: CASSWQGGTGELFF; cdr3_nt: TGTGCCAGTAGTTGGCAGGGGGGCACCGGGGAGCTGTTTTTT
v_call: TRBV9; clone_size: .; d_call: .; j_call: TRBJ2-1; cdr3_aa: CASSDQGGPYNEQFF; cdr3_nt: TGTGCCAGCAGCGACCAAGGAGGGCCTTACAATGAGCAGTTCTTC
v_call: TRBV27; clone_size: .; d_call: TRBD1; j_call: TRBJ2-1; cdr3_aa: CASSFGTGSYNEQFF; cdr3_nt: TGTGCCAGCAGTTTTGGGACAGGGTCCTACAATGAGCAGTTCTTC
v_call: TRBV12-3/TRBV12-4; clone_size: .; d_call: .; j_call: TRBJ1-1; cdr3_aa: CASVTVNTEAFF; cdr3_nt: TGTGCCAGCGTAACAGTGAACACTGAAGCTTTCTTT
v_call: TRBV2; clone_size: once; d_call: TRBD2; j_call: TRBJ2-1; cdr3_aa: CASSLLAVSYNEQFF; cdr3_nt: TGTGCCAGCAGTCTACTAGCGGTCTCCTACAATGAGCAGTTCTTC
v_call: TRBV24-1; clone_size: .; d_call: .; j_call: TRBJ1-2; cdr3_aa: CATSAPDGGYTF; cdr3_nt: TGTGCCACCAGTGCTCCAGACGGGGGCTACACCTTC
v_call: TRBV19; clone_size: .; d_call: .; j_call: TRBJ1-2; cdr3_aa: CASSMKGAGAPTQNGYTF; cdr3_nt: TGTGCCAGTAGTATGAAAGGGGCAGGGGCCCCCACGCAGAATGGCTACACCTTC
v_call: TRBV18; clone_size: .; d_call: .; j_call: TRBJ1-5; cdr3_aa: CASSPFSGGNQPQHF; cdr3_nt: TGTGCCAGCTCCCCCTTTTCGGGGGGCAATCAGCCCCAGCATTTT
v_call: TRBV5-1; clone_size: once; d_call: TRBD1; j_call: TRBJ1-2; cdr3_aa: CASSLAQGGIGGYTF; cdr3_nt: TGCGCCAGCAGCTTAGCACAGGGGGGGATTGGAGGCTACACCTTC
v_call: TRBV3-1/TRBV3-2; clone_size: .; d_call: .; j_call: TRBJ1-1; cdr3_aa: CASSSLRKNTEAFF; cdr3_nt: TGTGCCAGCAGCTCACTCAGGAAAAACACTGAAGCTTTCTTT
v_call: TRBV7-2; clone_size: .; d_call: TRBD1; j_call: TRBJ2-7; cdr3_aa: CASSLGGSGTGKEQYF; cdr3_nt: TGTGCCAGCAGCTTAGGTGGGAGCGGGACAGGGAAAGAGCAGTACTTC
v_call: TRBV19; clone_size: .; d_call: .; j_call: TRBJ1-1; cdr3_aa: CASSASPGGSTEAFF; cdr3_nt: TGTGCCAGTAGTGCCTCGCCGGGGGGGAGCACTGAAGCTTTCTTT
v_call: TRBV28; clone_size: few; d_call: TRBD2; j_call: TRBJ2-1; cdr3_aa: CASRKPGGNEQFF; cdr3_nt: TGTGCCAGCCGGAAGCCGGGAGGGAATGAGCAGTTCTTC
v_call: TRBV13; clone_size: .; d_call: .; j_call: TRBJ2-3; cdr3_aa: CASSYQPSSGAQYF; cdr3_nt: TGTGCCAGCAGCTACCAACCAAGTTCGGGTGCGCAGTATTTT
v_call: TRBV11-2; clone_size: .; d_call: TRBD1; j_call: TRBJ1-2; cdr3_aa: CASSPRTGVSMATF; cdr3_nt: TGTGCCAGCAGCCCGAGGACAGGGGTCTCCATGGCGACCTTC
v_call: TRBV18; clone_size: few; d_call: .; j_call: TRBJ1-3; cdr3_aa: CASSPLGYNDNSGNTIYF; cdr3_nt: TGTGCCAGCTCACCACTTGGGTACAATGACAACTCTGGAAACACCATATATTTT
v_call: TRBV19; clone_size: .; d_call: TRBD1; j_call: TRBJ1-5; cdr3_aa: CASSIARDRGQPQHF; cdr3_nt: TGTGCCAGTAGTATAGCCCGGGACAGGGGTCAGCCCCAGCATTTT
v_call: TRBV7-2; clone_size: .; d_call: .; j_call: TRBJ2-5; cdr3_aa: CASSLVVVTGDETQYF; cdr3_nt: TGTGCCAGCAGCTTAGTGGTGGTCACGGGGGACGAGACCCAGTACTTC
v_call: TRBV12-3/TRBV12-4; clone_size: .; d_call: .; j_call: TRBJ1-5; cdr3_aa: CASTTEEGQPQHF; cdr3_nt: TGTGCCAGCACTACGGAGGAGGGTCAGCCCCAGCATTTT
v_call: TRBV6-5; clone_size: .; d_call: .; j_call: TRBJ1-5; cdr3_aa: CASSGSWDSNQPQHF; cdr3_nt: TGTGCCAGCAGCGGGAGCTGGGATAGCAATCAGCCCCAGCATTTT